The rows below give T cell receptor beta chains drawn from one sample of a study of blood T cell repertoires in COVID-19. Profiling relied on immunoSEQ multiplex PCR, and the TCRdb table lists in-frame clones only, not all of them. The data show 100,000 or so clones, 70% to 90% seen once. The sequencing input was PBMCs or T cells enriched from blood (not recorded which). Every receptor here comes from a woman aged 45-59 years who had recovered from COVID-19. The CDR3 runs from the conserved cysteine through the conserved F or W.

V: TRBV28; J: TRBJ1-5; CDR3: CASRKIRQDQPQHF
V: TRBV5-5; J: TRBJ2-7; CDR3: CASSLGLVIYEQYF
V: TRBV7-9; J: TRBJ1-6; CDR3: CASSLNGGPSNSPLHF
V: TRBV28; J: TRBJ1-4; CDR3: CASSLGDRGEKLFF
V: TRBV6-2/TRBV6-3; J: TRBJ1-5; CDR3: CASSWTEDQPQHF
V: TRBV9; J: TRBJ2-3; CDR3: CASSVGGGGLDTQYF
V: TRBV5-1; J: TRBJ2-7; CDR3: CASSPGTSGRGLDEQYF
V: TRBV28; J: TRBJ1-4; CDR3: CASSLFRGAANEKLFF
V: TRBV28; J: TRBJ1-5; CDR3: CASSLSRGGNQPQHF
V: TRBV10-2; J: TRBJ1-1; CDR3: CASSRRGAESEAFF
V: TRBV20-1; J: TRBJ2-1; CDR3: CSARDQDEQFF
V: TRBV6-1; J: TRBJ2-5; CDR3: CASSGTGTGNLQETQYF
V: TRBV28; J: TRBJ1-4; CDR3: CASSFFVGSVEKLFF
V: TRBV19; J: TRBJ2-7; CDR3: CASSIQQPGLAYEQYF
V: TRBV19; J: TRBJ1-2; CDR3: CASNLPRQGRAGYTF
V: TRBV27; J: TRBJ2-7; CDR3: CASSYGGTSGVREQYF